The 28 T cell receptor beta chains listed next were all sequenced from one sample in a study of T cells expressing NK-cell markers. Reanalyzing the 5' RACE reads, TCRdb keeps one entry per CDR3 protein, without DNA. The sample's table shows around 100,000 distinct CDR3 sequences. The sequencing sample was made of blood T cells: a sorted CD56 or NKG2C T cell subset, CD4+ or CD8+ T cells, or bulk PBMC T cells (not recorded which). All receptors derive from a woman aged 18 to 75 in good health.

The chain joins TRBV6-2 or TRBV6-3 to TRBJ2-1; TCRdb calls TRBD2, which cannot be checked without DNA. Germline loops: CDR1 MNHEY, CDR2 SVGEGT. This CDR3 contains 14 residues. CDR3 residues: CGTAAVRSYNEQFF.

The V and J genes are TRBV6-2 or TRBV6-3 and TRBJ2-2; without DNA, the TCRdb call of TRBD2 cannot be checked. The CDR3 covers 15 residues. Germline V CDR1 and CDR2: MNHEY, SVGEGT. This CDR3 reads CASSYSGRATGELFF.

The CDR3 reads CASSLERNTEAFF. This sequence joins TRBV7-6 and TRBJ1-1. The CDR3 is 13 amino acids. CDR1 and CDR2 (germline): SGHVS, FNYEAQ.

J is TRBJ2-1 and V is TRBV12-3 or TRBV12-4; TCRdb's assignment of TRBD2 cannot be checked, as there is no DNA. CDR3 length: 15 amino acids. The CDR3 here is CASNSRLAGGYEQFF.

The rearrangement links TRBV29-1 to TRBJ1-1; TCRdb's assignment of TRBD1 cannot be checked, as there is no DNA. Per germline, CDR1 SQVTM and CDR2 ANQGSEA. CDR3 length: 14 amino acids. CDR3 loop: CSGVAGGENTEAFF. Full variable domain (outside the CDR3, taken from reference TRBV29-1 and TRBJ1-1): SAVISQKPSRDICQRGTSLTIQCQVDSQVTMMFWYRQQPGQSLTLIATANQGSEATYESGFVIDKFPISRPNLTFSTLTVSNMSPEDSSIYLCSGVAGGENTEAFFGQGTRLTVV.

CDR3 amino acids: CASSYQGEVEQFF. This chain joins TRBV6-5 and TRBJ2-1; the TCRdb D gene call, TRBD1, has no DNA to confirm it. The CDR3 runs to 13 residues. The germline V gene has CDR1 MNHEY and CDR2 SVGAGI.

V and J are TRBV4-2 and TRBJ2-3; the TCRdb D gene call, TRBD1, has no DNA to confirm it. The CDR3 is made up of 16 amino acids. The V gene's germline CDR1 is LGHNA and CDR2 YNFKEQ. CDR3: CASSHLGTGNTDTQYF.

The chain recombines TRBV20-1 with TRBJ2-2; the TCRdb D gene call, TRBD1, has no DNA to confirm it. The germline V gene encodes CDR1 DFQATT and CDR2 SNEGSKA (reference sequence). This CDR3 has 11 amino acids. This chain's CDR3 is CSGRDAGELFF.

V usage is TRBV3-1 and J usage is TRBJ2-1; the TCRdb D gene call, TRBD2, has no DNA to confirm it. There are 15 residues in the CDR3. Germline lookup yields CDR1 LGHDT and CDR2 YNNKEL (reference sequence). CDR3 sequence reads: CASSQSGLAYNEQFF.

CDR3 in amino acids: CASSSGRYQQRSSEQFF. J is TRBJ2-1 and V is TRBV10-1; the TCRdb call, TRBD2, lacks DNA for checking. The CDR3 spans 17 residues. Looked up from germline, CDR1 is WNHNN and CDR2 is SYGVQD (reference sequence).

The chain uses TRBV5-6 and TRBJ2-5; the TRBD1 assignment by TCRdb is unverifiable without DNA. Germline-derived CDR1 and CDR2 are SGHDT and YYEEEE. The CDR3 has 14 amino acids. The CDR3 region is CASSYQGARETQYF. Complete variable domain (other parts from reference TRBV5-6 and TRBJ2-5): DAGVTQSPTHLIKTRGQQVTLRCSPKSGHDTVSWYQQALGQGPQFIFQYYEEEERQRGNFPDRFSGHQFPNYSSELNVNALLLGDSALYLCASSYQGARETQYFGPGTRLLVL.

V and J are TRBV27 and TRBJ2-3; TCRdb reports TRBD2, a call that lacks DNA to check it against. CDR3 size: 16 residues. In germline, CDR1 is MNHEY, CDR2 SMNVEV (reference sequence). The CDR3 sequence: CASSSLLAASTDTQYF.

The J gene is TRBJ2-1, the V gene TRBV6-2 or TRBV6-3; with no DNA, the TCRdb D assignment of TRBD2 cannot be verified. The CDR3 has 18 amino acids. Germline CDR1 reads MNHEY; CDR2 reads SVGEGT. CDR3 sequence: CASSARPSLAGFHNEQFF.

This chain links TRBV6-2 or TRBV6-3 with TRBJ2-1. This CDR3 is built from 14 residues. CDR1 MNHEY and CDR2 SVGEGT come from the germline V gene. The CDR3 spells CASSSDESYNEQFF.

The V gene is TRBV7-8, the J gene TRBJ2-1; as DNA is missing, the TRBD2 call by TCRdb cannot be tested. Germline V gene sequence: CDR1 SGHVS, CDR2 FQNEAQ. The CDR3 is made up of 15 amino acids. The CDR3 is CASLTSGTTGNEQFF.

CDR3 sequence reads: CASLGVNTEAFF. This chain joins TRBV5-1 and TRBJ1-1; TCRdb's D call of TRBD1 is untestable without DNA. Germline values: CDR1 SGHRS, CDR2 YFSETQ. This CDR3 is 12 amino acids long. The complete variable domain, with remaining parts taken from reference TRBV5-1 and TRBJ1-1, reads KAGVTQTPRYLIKTRGQQVTLSCSPISGHRSVSWYQQTPGQGLQFLFEYFSETQRNKGNFPGRFSGRQFSNSRSEMNVSTLELGDSALYLCASLGVNTEAFFGQGTRLTVV.

The CDR3 loop is CASSYSQGAGYEQYF. This sequence joins TRBV6-5 and TRBJ2-7; there is no DNA to check the TCRdb D call of TRBD1. From germline, CDR1 is MNHEY and CDR2 SVGAGI. The CDR3 runs 15 residues.

V and J are TRBV11-3 and TRBJ2-1; TCRdb outputs TRBD2, but without DNA this stays unchecked. The CDR3 extends over 15 amino acids. Germline CDR1 is SGHNT and CDR2 is YENEEA. This CDR3 reads CASSLRRGAYNEQFF. The full variable domain, completed using reference TRBV11-3 and TRBJ2-1, is EAGVVQSPRYKIIEKKQPVAFWCNPISGHNTLYWYLQNLGQGPELLIRYENEEAVDDSQLPKDRFSAERLKGVDSTLKIQPAELGDSAVYLCASSLRRGAYNEQFFGPGTRLTVL.

The V and J genes are TRBV7-9 and TRBJ1-1; as DNA is missing, the TRBD1 call by TCRdb cannot be tested. The CDR3 consists of 14 residues. Germline V lookup: CDR1 SEHNR, CDR2 FQNEAQ (reference sequence). Here the CDR3 reads CASSVTGSATEAFF.

The rearrangement links TRBV4-1 to TRBJ1-2; no DNA is available, so the TRBD1 call from TCRdb remains unchecked. Germline CDR1 and CDR2: MGHRA and YSYEKL. The CDR3 spans 18 residues. CDR3 amino acids: CASSQEPPDREGVYGYTF.

The chain uses TRBV29-1 and TRBJ1-1; TCRdb indicates TRBD1, and absent DNA this call remains unverified. The germline CDR1 and CDR2 sequences are SQVTM and ANQGSEA. The CDR3 totals 12 residues. The CDR3 loop is CSVPGPNTEAFF. The full variable domain, its missing parts supplied by reference TRBV29-1 and TRBJ1-1, is SAVISQKPSRDICQRGTSLTIQCQVDSQVTMMFWYRQQPGQSLTLIATANQGSEATYESGFVIDKFPISRPNLTFSTLTVSNMSPEDSSIYLCSVPGPNTEAFFGQGTRLTVV.

The chain links TRBV11-2 to TRBJ2-4; TCRdb gives TRBD1 as the D gene, but with no DNA this cannot be confirmed. Per germline, CDR1 SGHAT and CDR2 FQNNGV. The CDR3 is made up of 18 amino acids. The CDR3 is CASSDPIGAGLAKNIQYF.

J is TRBJ2-2 and V is TRBV7-8. The CDR3 loop spans 13 amino acids. Germline assignment: CDR1 SGHVS and CDR2 FQNEAQ. CDR3 sequence reads: CASSLAAAGELFF.

The J gene is TRBJ2-1, the V gene TRBV27. Germline CDR1 MNHEY, CDR2 SMNVEV (reference sequence). The CDR3 has 12 amino acids. CDR3 loop: CASSLFRDEQFF.

The chain employs TRBV2 and TRBJ2-1; TCRdb indicates TRBD1, and absent DNA this call remains unverified. The CDR3 is 15 residues long. CDR1 is SNHLY, CDR2 FYNNEI, per germline. The CDR3 sequence: CASSEGQGRDNEQFF.

The chain joins TRBV7-3 to TRBJ2-1. This CDR3 has 13 amino acids. Germline V lookup: CDR1 SGHTA, CDR2 FQGTGA. CDR3 loop: CASSFSYNNEQFF.

V and J are TRBV4-3 and TRBJ2-7; checking the TCRdb D call of TRBD1 is not possible without DNA. The CDR3 has 16 amino acids. CDR1 is LGHNA, CDR2 YSLEER, per germline. The CDR3 is CASSQDIGGPTDEQYF.

This chain connects TRBV12-3 or TRBV12-4 to TRBJ1-1; TCRdb designates TRBD1, a call that cannot be tested without DNA. The CDR3 runs 14 residues. The CDR3 here is CASSPGTANTEAFF.